This TCR beta chain came from a study of CD8+CD57+ T cells in acquired aplastic anemia. At the level of the study: CD4+ and CD8+ cells, once sorted, gave DNA averaging roughly 3.2 ug.

Points from the study as a whole: The study identified roughly 29 CD8+ CDR3 sequences shared by patients and controls. Patients versus controls showed no significant CD8+ Simpson's diversity difference.

CDR1 is SNHLY and CDR2 is FYNNEI in the germline V gene. V dropped 1 base and J dropped 4 bases, with 4 bases sitting between them. This CDR3 is 12 amino acids long. The authors sequenced patients whose flow cytometry had shown CD8+CD57+ cell expansion. Investigators profiled TCR beta VDJ and CDR3 from genomic DNA template. MiXCR, applied by TCRdb to the reads, yields one record per CDR3 protein. Of around 160,000 distinct CDR3 sequences in the sample, around half were seen once. In regard to this clonotype: The antigen remains unidentified.

This receptor was identified in a human donor with aplastic anemia. The rearrangement links TRBV2 to TRBJ1-2; D uncertain. Sequences were obtained from sorted CD4+, CD8+, or CD8+CD57+ T cells (not recorded which) from PBMCs. This CDR3 is CASSEGIYGYTF. The CDR3 DNA reads TGTGCCAGCAGTGAAGGGATCTATGGCTACACCTTC.